Sequencing of this T cell receptor (beta chain) was carried out in a study of PD-L1 blockade in urothelial cancer. Study information: About 90% of the roughly 30 patients were men whose urothelial cancer was bladder-origin. Per blood sample, T cells had a median of roughly 140,000.

The investigators introduced synthetic TCR analog templates into each PCR as spikes. Here immunoSEQ multiplex PCR was the method, and the copy in TCRdb shows in-frame clones only, minus some. In the table there are 29,000 or so clones, approximately 81% of which are singletons. The V end lost 3 bases, the J end lost 0 bases, and 9 bases lay between the germline ends. The CDR3 is 14 amino acids. Germline assignment: CDR1 LNHDA and CDR2 SQIVND (reference sequence). Described time point: peripheral blood 6 weeks after treatment start. This sequence joins TRBV19 and TRBJ2-7, with D possibly matching TRBD1 (6 bases). The clonotype originates from a man aged 70 or older with urothelial cancer. Material: PBMCs, obtained around atezolizumab (anti-PD-L1) treatment. The CDR3 DNA sequence: TGTGCCAGTAGTATCCAGGGGAGCTCCTACGAGCAGTACTTC. As protein: CASSIQGSSYEQYF.